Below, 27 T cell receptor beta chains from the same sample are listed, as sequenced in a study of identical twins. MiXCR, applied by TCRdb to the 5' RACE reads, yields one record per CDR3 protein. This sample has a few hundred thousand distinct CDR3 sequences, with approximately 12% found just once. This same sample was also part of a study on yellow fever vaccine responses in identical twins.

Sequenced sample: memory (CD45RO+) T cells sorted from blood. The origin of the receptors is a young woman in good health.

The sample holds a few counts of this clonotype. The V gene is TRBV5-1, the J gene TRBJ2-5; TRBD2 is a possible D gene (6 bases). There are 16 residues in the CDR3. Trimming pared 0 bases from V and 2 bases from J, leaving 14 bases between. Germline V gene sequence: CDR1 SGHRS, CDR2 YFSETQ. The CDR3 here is CASSLGFRGSQETQYF. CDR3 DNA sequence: TGCGCCAGCAGCTTGGGGTTTCGGGGGTCTCAAGAGACCCAGTACTTC.

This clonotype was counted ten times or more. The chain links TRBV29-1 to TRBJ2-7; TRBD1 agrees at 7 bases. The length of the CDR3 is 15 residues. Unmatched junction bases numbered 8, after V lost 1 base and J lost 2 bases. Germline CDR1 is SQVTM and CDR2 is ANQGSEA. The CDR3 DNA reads TGCAGCGTTGAAGGAGACCGGGACAGTGCCTACGAGCAGTACTTC. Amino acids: CSVEGDRDSAYEQYF.

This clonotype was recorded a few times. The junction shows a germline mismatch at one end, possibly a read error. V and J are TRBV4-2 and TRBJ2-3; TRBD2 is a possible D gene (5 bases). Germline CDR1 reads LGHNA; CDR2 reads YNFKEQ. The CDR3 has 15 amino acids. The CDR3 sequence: CASRQDAKGGDTQYF. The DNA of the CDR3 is TGTGCCAGCAGGCAAGATGCTAAAGGAGGAGATACGCAGTATTTT.

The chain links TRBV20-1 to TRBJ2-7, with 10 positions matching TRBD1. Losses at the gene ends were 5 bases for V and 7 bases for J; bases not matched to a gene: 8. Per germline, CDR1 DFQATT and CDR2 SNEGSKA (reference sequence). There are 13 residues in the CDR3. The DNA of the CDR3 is TGCAGTGCTCCGGGACAGGGGCTTGGGGAGCAGTACTTC. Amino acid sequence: CSAPGQGLGEQYF.

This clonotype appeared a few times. The DNA for the CDR3 is TGCAGCGTTGAATTTCAGGGTAGGCCCTACGAGCAGTACTTC. Translated: CSVEFQGRPYEQYF. The chain carries TRBV29-1 and TRBJ2-7, with TRBD1 as a possible D gene (5 bases). Germline V gene data show CDR1 as SQVTM and CDR2 as ANQGSEA. The ends were cut back, 2 bases at V and 2 bases at J, with 13 bases in the middle. CDR3 length: 14 amino acids.

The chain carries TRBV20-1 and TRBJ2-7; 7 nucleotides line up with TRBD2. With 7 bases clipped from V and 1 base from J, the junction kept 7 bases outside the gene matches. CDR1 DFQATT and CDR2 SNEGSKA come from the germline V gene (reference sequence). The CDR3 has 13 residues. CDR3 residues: CSVAGYRSYEQYF. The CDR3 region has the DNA TGCAGTGTAGCGGGCTACCGATCCTACGAGCAGTACTTC.

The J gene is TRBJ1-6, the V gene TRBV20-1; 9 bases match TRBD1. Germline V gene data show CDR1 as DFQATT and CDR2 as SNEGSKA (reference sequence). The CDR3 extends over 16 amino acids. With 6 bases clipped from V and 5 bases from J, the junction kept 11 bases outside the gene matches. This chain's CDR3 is CSAGRTGDLNNSPLHF. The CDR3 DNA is TGCAGTGCGGGCAGGACAGGGGACCTTAATAATTCACCCCTCCACTTT.

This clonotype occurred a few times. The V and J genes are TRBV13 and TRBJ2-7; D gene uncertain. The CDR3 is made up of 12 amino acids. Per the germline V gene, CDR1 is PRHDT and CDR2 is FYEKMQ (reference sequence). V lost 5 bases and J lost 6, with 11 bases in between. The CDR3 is CASSVGFAEQYF. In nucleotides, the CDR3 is TGTGCCAGCAGCGTGGGATTTGCCGAGCAGTACTTC.

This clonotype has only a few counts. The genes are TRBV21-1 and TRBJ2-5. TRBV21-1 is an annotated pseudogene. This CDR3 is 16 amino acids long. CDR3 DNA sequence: TGTGCCAGCAGCAAAGTTTCAAGATTTGGGGAAGAGACCCAGTACTTC. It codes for CASSKVSRFGEETQYF.

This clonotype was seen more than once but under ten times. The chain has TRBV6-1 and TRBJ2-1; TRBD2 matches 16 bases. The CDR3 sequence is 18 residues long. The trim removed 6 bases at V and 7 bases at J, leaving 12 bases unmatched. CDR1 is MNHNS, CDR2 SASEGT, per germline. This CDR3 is CASSRGTSGGARVNEQFF. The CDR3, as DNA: TGTGCCAGCAGCCGCGGGACTAGCGGGGGGGCGAGGGTGAATGAGCAGTTCTTC.

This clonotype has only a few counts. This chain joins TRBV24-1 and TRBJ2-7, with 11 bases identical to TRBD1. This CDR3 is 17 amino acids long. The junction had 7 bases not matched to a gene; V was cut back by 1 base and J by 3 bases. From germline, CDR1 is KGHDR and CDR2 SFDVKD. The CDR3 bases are TGTGCCACCAGTGATTTAAACCCCGGGACAGGGGGCTACGAGCAGTACTTC. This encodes CATSDLNPGTGGYEQYF.

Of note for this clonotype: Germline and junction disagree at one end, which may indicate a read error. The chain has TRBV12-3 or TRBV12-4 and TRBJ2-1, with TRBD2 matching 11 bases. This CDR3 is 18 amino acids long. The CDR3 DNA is TGTGCCATCAGTTTATTGAGATCCCGACTAGCGGGGCACAATGAGCAGTTCTTC. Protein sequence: CAISLLRSRLAGHNEQFF.

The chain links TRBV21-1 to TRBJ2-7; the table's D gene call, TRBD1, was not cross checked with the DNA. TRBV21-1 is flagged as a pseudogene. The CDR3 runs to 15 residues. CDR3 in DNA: TGTGCCAGCAGCATCTGGGGCCTGGTTTCCTACGAGCAGTACTTC. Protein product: CASSIWGLVSYEQYF.

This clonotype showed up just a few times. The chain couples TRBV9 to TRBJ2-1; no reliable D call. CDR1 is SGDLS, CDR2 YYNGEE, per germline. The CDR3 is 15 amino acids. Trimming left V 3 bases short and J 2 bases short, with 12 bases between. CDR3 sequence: CASSAGAPTYNEQFF. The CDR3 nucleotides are TGTGCCAGCAGCGCCGGCGCTCCTACCTACAATGAGCAGTTCTTC.

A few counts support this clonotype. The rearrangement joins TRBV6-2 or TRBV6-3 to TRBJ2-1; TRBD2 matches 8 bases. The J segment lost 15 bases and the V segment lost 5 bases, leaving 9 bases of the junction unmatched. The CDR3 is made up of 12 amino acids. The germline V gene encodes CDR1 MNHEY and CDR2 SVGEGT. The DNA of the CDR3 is TGTGCCAGCAGTCCCACCGGGACTAGGTGGTTCTTC. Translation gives CASSPTGTRWFF.

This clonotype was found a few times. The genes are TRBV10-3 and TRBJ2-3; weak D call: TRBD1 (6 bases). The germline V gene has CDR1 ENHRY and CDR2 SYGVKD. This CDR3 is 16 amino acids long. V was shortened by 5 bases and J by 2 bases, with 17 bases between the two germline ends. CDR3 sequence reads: CAISPTGQGNTDTQYF. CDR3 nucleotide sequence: TGTGCCATCAGTCCCACCGGCCAGGGGAACACAGATACGCAGTATTTT.

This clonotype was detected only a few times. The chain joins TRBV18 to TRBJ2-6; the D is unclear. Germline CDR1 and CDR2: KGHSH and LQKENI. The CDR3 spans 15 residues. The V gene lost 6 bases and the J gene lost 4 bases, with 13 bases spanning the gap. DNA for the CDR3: TGTGCCAGCTCGTACCCTCGGACCGGGGCCAACGTCCTGACTTTC. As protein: CASSYPRTGANVLTF.

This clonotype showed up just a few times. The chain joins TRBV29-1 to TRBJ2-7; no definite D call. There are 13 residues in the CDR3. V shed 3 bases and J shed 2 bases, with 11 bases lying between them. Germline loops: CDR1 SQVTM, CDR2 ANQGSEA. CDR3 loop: CSVESPDAYEQYF. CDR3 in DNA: TGCAGCGTTGAGTCGCCCGATGCCTACGAGCAGTACTTC.

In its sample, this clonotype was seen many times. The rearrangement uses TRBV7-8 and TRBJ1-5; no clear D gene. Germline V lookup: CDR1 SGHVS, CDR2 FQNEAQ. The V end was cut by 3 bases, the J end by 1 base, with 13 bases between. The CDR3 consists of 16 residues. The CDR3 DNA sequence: TGTGCCAGCAGCTTGGGCCCTCTTCTAAGCAATCAGCCCCAGCATTTT. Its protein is CASSLGPLLSNQPQHF.

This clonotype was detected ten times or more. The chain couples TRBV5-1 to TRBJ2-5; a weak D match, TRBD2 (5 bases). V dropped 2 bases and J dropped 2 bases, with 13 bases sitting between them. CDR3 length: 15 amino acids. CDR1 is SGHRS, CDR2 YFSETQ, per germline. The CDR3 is CASSFSGYKQETQYF. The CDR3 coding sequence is TGCGCCAGCAGCTTCTCGGGATATAAACAAGAGACCCAGTACTTC.

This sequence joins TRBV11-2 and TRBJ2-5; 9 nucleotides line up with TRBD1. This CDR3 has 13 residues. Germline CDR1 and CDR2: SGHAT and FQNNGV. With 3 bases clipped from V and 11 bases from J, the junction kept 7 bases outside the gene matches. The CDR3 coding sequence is TGTGCCAGCAGCTTTAAGGGACAGGGCCCTCAGTACTTC. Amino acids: CASSFKGQGPQYF.

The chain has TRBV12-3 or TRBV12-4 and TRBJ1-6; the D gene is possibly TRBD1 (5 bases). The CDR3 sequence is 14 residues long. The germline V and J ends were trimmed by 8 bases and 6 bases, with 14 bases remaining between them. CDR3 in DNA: TGTGCCAGCCGACCGGGACGGTCTAATTCACCCCTCCACTTT. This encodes CASRPGRSNSPLHF.

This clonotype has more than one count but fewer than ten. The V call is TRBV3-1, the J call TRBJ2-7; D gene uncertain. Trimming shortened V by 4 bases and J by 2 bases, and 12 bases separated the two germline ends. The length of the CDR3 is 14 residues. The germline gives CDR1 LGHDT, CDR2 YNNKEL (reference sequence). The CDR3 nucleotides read TGTGCCAGCAGCCGCCGTGGGTCCGCCTACGAGCAGTACTTC. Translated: CASSRRGSAYEQYF.

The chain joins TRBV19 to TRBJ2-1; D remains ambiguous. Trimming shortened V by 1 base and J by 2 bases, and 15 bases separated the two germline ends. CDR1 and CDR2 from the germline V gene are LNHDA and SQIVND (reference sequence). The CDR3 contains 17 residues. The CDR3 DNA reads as TGTGCCAGTAGTATAGTATTCGATGGGGTGGCCTACAATGAGCAGTTCTTC. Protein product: CASSIVFDGVAYNEQFF.

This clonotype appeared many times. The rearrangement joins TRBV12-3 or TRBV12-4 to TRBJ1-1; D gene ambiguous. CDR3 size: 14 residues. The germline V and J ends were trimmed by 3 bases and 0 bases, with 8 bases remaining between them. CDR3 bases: TGTGCCAGCAGTTTGTCGGGTTTGAACACTGAAGCTTTCTTT. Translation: CASSLSGLNTEAFF.

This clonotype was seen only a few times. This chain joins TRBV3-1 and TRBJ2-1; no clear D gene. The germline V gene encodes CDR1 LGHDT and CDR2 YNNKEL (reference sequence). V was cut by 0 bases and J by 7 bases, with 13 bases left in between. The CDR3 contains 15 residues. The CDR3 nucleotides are TGTGCCAGCAGCCAAGATGTCGGTGTGTTAAATGAGCAGTTCTTC. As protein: CASSQDVGVLNEQFF.

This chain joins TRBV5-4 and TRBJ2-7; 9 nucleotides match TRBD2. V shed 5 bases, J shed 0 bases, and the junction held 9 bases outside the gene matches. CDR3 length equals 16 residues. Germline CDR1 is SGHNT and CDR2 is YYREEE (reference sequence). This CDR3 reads CASSTTGGGDSYEQYF. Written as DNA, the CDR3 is TGTGCCAGCAGTACGACCGGCGGGGGGGACTCCTACGAGCAGTACTTC.